These 26 T cell receptor beta chains came from one sample sequenced in a study of T cell responses to AZD1222 COVID-19 vaccine. This table comes from immunoSEQ multiplex PCR, and its TCRdb copy is limited to in-frame clones, with some not included. The table has 150,000 or so clones, roughly 90% seen once; the top ten hold 1.1% to 1.5%. The source material was peripheral blood, sampled on day 0 of AZD1222 vaccination. The receptors were sampled from an adult in good health.

V is TRBV5-1 and J is TRBJ1-2; possible D gene TRBD1, 6 bases. Germline V gene data show CDR1 as SGHRS and CDR2 as YFSETQ. The CDR3 covers 15 residues. V lost 4 bases to trimming and J lost 4 bases, with 17 bases between them. The CDR3 DNA sequence: TGCGCCAGCAGCACTGGGACAACGGCGCTCTATGGCTACACCTTC. Its translation: CASSTGTTALYGYTF.

The chain carries TRBV28 and TRBJ1-3; possibly TRBD1 for D (5 bases). Germline V gives CDR1 MDHEN, CDR2 SYDVKM. The V end was cut by 7 bases, the J end by 2 bases, with 12 bases between. The CDR3 spans 14 residues. The CDR3 sequence: CASTGRTTGNTIYF. CDR3 nucleotides: TGTGCCAGCACTGGCCGGACAACTGGAAACACCATATATTTT. Variable domain in full (rest from reference TRBV28 and TRBJ1-3): DVKVTQSSRYLVKRTGEKVFLECVQDMDHENMFWYRQDPGLGLRLIYFSYDVKMKEKGDIPEGYSVSREKKERFSLILESASTNQTSMYLCASTGRTTGNTIYFGEGSWLTVV.

The rearrangement joins TRBV3-1 (or the pseudogene TRBV3-2) to TRBJ1-1; no clear D. The CDR3 is made up of 12 amino acids. Germline V gene lookup returns CDR1 LGHDT and CDR2 YNNKEL (reference sequence). Trimming removed 4 bases from V and 8 bases from J, with 11 bases in between. The DNA for the CDR3 is TGTGCCAGCAGCCCAGGTCTTTCCGAAGCTTTCTTT. As protein: CASSPGLSEAFF.

The chain carries TRBV2 and TRBJ2-6; D is perhaps TRBD1 or TRBD2 (5 bases each). This CDR3 spans 17 amino acids. CDR1 and CDR2 (germline): SNHLY, FYNNEI. Trimming removed 6 bases at V and 1 base at J, with 16 bases between. The CDR3 DNA reads TGTGCCAGCAGAGGGGACCCGTGGGCGTCTGGGGCCAACGTCCTGACTTTC. Translating it yields CASRGDPWASGANVLTF.

This rearrangement joins TRBV19 to TRBJ1-4, with D possibly TRBD1 on 5 matching bases. V was cut by 1 base and J by 1 base, with 13 bases left in between. This CDR3 is built from 17 residues. Germline V gives CDR1 LNHDA, CDR2 SQIVND (reference sequence). Written as DNA, the CDR3 is TGTGCCAGTAGTATAGGAGGGACCTTGGAAACTAATGAAAAACTGTTTTTT. Its translation: CASSIGGTLETNEKLFF.

The chain uses TRBV4-2 and TRBJ2-3; TRBD2 is a possible D gene (6 bases). The CDR3 length is 15 residues. Trimming cost V 1 base and J 2 bases, with 10 bases left between them. Per germline, CDR1 LGHNA and CDR2 YNFKEQ. The CDR3 sequence is CASSQGGLLTDTQYF. CDR3 DNA: TGTGCCAGCAGCCAAGGGGGACTTCTCACAGATACGCAGTATTTT.

This rearrangement joins TRBV7-3 to TRBJ2-1; the match to TRBD2 covers 9 bases. CDR1 is SGHTA, CDR2 FQGTGA, per germline. The CDR3 covers 14 residues. Trimming took 6 bases from V and 5 from J; bases not matched to a gene: 5. Written as DNA, the CDR3 is TGTGCCAGCAGGGTCGCTAGCGGGAACAATGAGCAGTTCTTC. Its translation: CASRVASGNNEQFF.

The V gene is TRBV7-2, the J gene TRBJ1-2; D not certain. Per germline, CDR1 SGHTA and CDR2 FQGNSA. The CDR3 runs 18 residues. V was clipped by 5 bases and J by 4 bases, with 26 bases between them. CDR3 in DNA: TGTGCCAGCAGCCCTAGTCAAGATACAGATCCCCCCTCCTATGGCTACACCTTC. This sequence encodes CASSPSQDTDPPSYGYTF. The variable domain in full, with the rest retrieved from reference TRBV7-2 and TRBJ1-2, is GAGVSQSPSNKVTEKGKDVELRCDPISGHTALYWYRQSLGQGLEFLIYFQGNSAPDKSGLPSDRFSAERTGGSVSTLTIQRTQQEDSAVYLCASSPSQDTDPPSYGYTFGSGTRLTVV.

The chain combines TRBV19 with TRBJ2-1; the D gene is possibly TRBD1 (6 bases). The germline V gene has CDR1 LNHDA and CDR2 SQIVND (reference sequence). V dropped 0 bases and J dropped 12 bases, with 18 bases sitting between them. The CDR3 spans 15 residues. CDR3 loop: CASSIEAGAPMVQFF. In nucleotides, the CDR3 is TGTGCCAGTAGTATAGAGGCAGGGGCTCCTATGGTGCAGTTCTTC.

The rearrangement uses TRBV4-1 and TRBJ1-4; D is uncertain. There are 18 residues in the CDR3. Germline V gene sequence: CDR1 MGHRA, CDR2 YSYEKL. With 2 bases removed from V and 0 bases from J, the gap between germline ends came to 16 bases. The chain's CDR3 is CASSQPRGQTATNEKLFF. The DNA of the CDR3 is TGCGCCAGCAGCCAACCGAGAGGCCAGACTGCAACTAATGAAAAACTGTTTTTT.

This rearrangement joins TRBV7-2 to TRBJ2-7, with 10 bases matching TRBD2. Germline V CDR1 and CDR2: SGHTA, FQGNSA. The CDR3 length is 14 residues. After removal of 2 bases from V and 6 bases from J, the junction contained 4 bases not matched to a gene. CDR3: CASSLSSGRGEQYF. The CDR3, as DNA: TGTGCCAGCAGCTTAAGCAGCGGGAGGGGCGAGCAGTACTTC.

The chain combines TRBV10-3 with TRBJ2-7, with a possible D match to TRBD1 (6 bases). The V gene's germline CDR1 is ENHRY and CDR2 SYGVKD. This CDR3 is built from 12 residues. The V end lost 4 bases, the J end lost 2 bases, and 6 bases lay between the germline ends. The CDR3 bases are TGTGCCATCAGTGGGGACACCTACGAGCAGTACTTC. It encodes CAISGDTYEQYF.

The chain employs TRBV5-1 and TRBJ2-1, with 7 bases lining up with TRBD2. The CDR3 runs to 16 residues. Trimming cost V 0 bases and J 4 bases; bases outside gene matches: 7. Per germline, CDR1 SGHRS and CDR2 YFSETQ. DNA of the CDR3: TGCGCCAGCAGCTTGGTCGCGGGAGCCCTATACAATGAGCAGTTCTTC. Protein product: CASSLVAGALYNEQFF.

This clone appeared a single time. The V call is TRBV28, the J call TRBJ2-7; D might be TRBD2 (7 bases). The germline V gene encodes CDR1 MDHEN and CDR2 SYDVKM. CDR3 length equals 16 residues. The V end lost 5 bases, the J end lost 3 bases, and 20 bases lay between the germline ends. CDR3 sequence (DNA): TGTGCCAGCAGTGCCCCCCCGGGGGGAGGGGGCTACGAGCAGTACTTC. It encodes CASSAPPGGGGYEQYF.

The chain carries TRBV18 and TRBJ2-7, with a weak D call TRBD1 (6 bases). CDR1 and CDR2 from the germline V gene are KGHSH and LQKENI. This CDR3 spans 15 amino acids. V gave up 3 bases and J gave up 3 bases, with 15 bases separating them. DNA for the CDR3: TGTGCCAGCTCACCGGGGGCCCTGGACGGCTACGAGCAGTACTTC. Translation: CASSPGALDGYEQYF.

The chain is built from TRBV5-1 and TRBJ1-4; a possible D gene is TRBD1 (6 bases). Germline V gene sequence: CDR1 SGHRS, CDR2 YFSETQ. V was pared by 3 bases and J by 5 bases, with 20 bases between. CDR3 length: 17 residues. CDR3 region: CASSSTPLNQGNEKLFF. CDR3 nucleotide sequence: TGCGCCAGCAGCTCTACCCCCCTGAATCAGGGGAATGAAAAACTGTTTTTT.

The chain joins TRBV5-1 to TRBJ1-5; 9 nucleotides agree with TRBD1. The CDR3 has 10 amino acids. Germline V gene data show CDR1 as SGHRS and CDR2 as YFSETQ. The CDR3 DNA reads as TGCGACAGGGGGCATCAGCCCCAGCATTTT. Its protein product is CDRGHQPQHF. Full variable domain (remainder filled in from reference TRBV5-1 and TRBJ1-5): KAGVTQTPRYLIKTRGQQVTLSCSPISGHRSVSWYQQTPGQGLQFLFEYFSETQRNKGNFPGRFSGRQFSNSRSEMNVSTLELGDSALYLCDRGHQPQHFGDGTRLSIL.

The V and J genes are TRBV7-8 and TRBJ1-1; unclear D gene. The germline V gene has CDR1 SGHVS and CDR2 FQNEAQ. The V end lost 2 bases, the J end lost 1 base, and 11 bases lay between the germline ends. The CDR3 loop spans 15 amino acids. The DNA for the CDR3 is TGTGCCAGCAGCTTATATAGACACTCGAACACTGAAGCTTTCTTT. Its protein is CASSLYRHSNTEAFF.

The chain has TRBV7-9 and TRBJ1-6; no clear D. The germline CDR1 and CDR2 sequences are SEHNR and FQNEAQ (reference sequence). This CDR3 contains 14 residues. Trimming shortened V by 8 bases and J by 7 bases, and 15 bases separated the two germline ends. The CDR3: CASGDSDWNSPLHF. CDR3 nucleotides: TGTGCCAGCGGAGACTCGGATTGGAATTCACCCCTCCACTTT.

The J gene is TRBJ1-5, the V gene TRBV6-6, with a possible D match to TRBD1 (6 bases). There are 13 residues in the CDR3. Germline CDR1 reads MNHNY; CDR2 reads SVGAGI (reference sequence). Trimming removed 7 bases at V and 6 bases at J, with 13 bases between. This chain's CDR3 is CASTPGVIQPQHF. For the CDR3, the DNA is TGTGCCAGCACACCAGGGGTTATTCAGCCCCAGCATTTT.

The sample holds one count of this clone. V and J are TRBV27 and TRBJ1-2, with a weak D call TRBD1 (5 bases). This CDR3 contains 16 residues. Germline V gene sequence: CDR1 MNHEY, CDR2 SMNVEV (reference sequence). The V end was cut by 2 bases, the J end by 6 bases, with 19 bases between. In DNA form, the CDR3 reads TGTGCCAGCAGTTTAAATCACGGGACTAATCGGGATGGCTACACCTTC. Its protein product is CASSLNHGTNRDGYTF.

V and J are TRBV28 and TRBJ1-2; TRBD1 matches at 7 bases. Germline CDR1 is MDHEN and CDR2 is SYDVKM. This CDR3 is 13 amino acids long. J gave up 8 bases and V 7 bases, and 10 bases lay outside the gene matches. The CDR3 is CASTPDRVAGYTF. CDR3 DNA: TGTGCCAGCACCCCAGACAGGGTTGCGGGCTACACCTTC.

The chain couples TRBV5-1 to TRBJ1-1, with D maybe TRBD1 (6 bases). This CDR3 is built from 18 residues. Germline CDR1 reads SGHRS; CDR2 reads YFSETQ. V lost 3 bases and J 0 bases, leaving 21 bases between the germline ends. This CDR3 reads CASSWQPRGLNMNTEAFF. CDR3 bases: TGCGCCAGCAGCTGGCAGCCCCGGGGGCTGAACATGAACACTGAAGCTTTCTTT. The full variable domain, with the rest looked up from reference TRBV5-1 and TRBJ1-1, is KAGVTQTPRYLIKTRGQQVTLSCSPISGHRSVSWYQQTPGQGLQFLFEYFSETQRNKGNFPGRFSGRQFSNSRSEMNVSTLELGDSALYLCASSWQPRGLNMNTEAFFGQGTRLTVV.

V gene TRBV30 combines with J gene TRBJ2-7; 14 bases map to TRBD2. This CDR3 region has 12 residues. CDR1 and CDR2 (germline): GTSNPN, SVGIG (reference sequence). The J segment lost 6 bases and the V segment lost 8 bases, leaving 3 bases of the junction unmatched. The CDR3 is CAGTSGGPEQYF. CDR3 DNA: TGTGCCGGGACTAGCGGGGGACCCGAGCAGTACTTC.

The genes are TRBV13 and TRBJ2-3; D uncertain. Germline V lookup: CDR1 PRHDT, CDR2 FYEKMQ (reference sequence). V lost 3 bases and J lost 0, with 10 bases in between. The CDR3 totals 15 residues. CDR3 sequence (DNA): TGTGCCAGCAGCTTCACAGCCCAGAGCACAGATACGCAGTATTTT. Translating it yields CASSFTAQSTDTQYF.

This clone was detected only a few times. The chain joins TRBV27 to TRBJ1-2; 9 bases are shared with TRBD1. CDR3 length: 15 amino acids. Germline assignment: CDR1 MNHEY and CDR2 SMNVEV (reference sequence). The V and J ends lost 0 bases and 6 bases, in that order; junction bases with no gene match: 5. The CDR3 spells CASSLSTTGGDGYTF. The CDR3 DNA reads as TGTGCCAGCAGTTTATCGACGACAGGGGGGGATGGCTACACCTTC.